This TCR beta chain derives from a study of T-cell reconstitution after alpha-beta-depleted transplantation in children. V gave up 4 bases and J gave up 5 bases, with 18 bases separating them. The CDR3 runs to 15 residues. CDR1 is SGHRS and CDR2 is YFSETQ in the germline V gene. In the case of this clonotype: Its antigen is not known.

For TCRbeta, the library was prepared with unique molecular identifiers. Each CDR3 protein is one row after TCRdb ran MiXCR on the PCR reads. The table shows about 500,000 distinct CDR3 sequences, with roughly 11% occurring only once. Study-wide findings and caveats: Newly produced T cells mostly accounted for T-cell counts and diversity one year post-transplant. Several hundred expanded graft clones reportedly gave rise to the alpha-beta T cells present about two months after transplant.

The receptor was derived from a female patient younger than 10 who had a stem cell transplant for aplastic anemia, so the T cells may come from the graft donor. The chain carries TRBV5-1 and TRBJ1-1, with D perhaps TRBD1 (5 bases). The material sequenced was PBMCs, mostly from graft donor cells, taken 180 days after TCRalphabeta/CD19-depleted stem cell transplant. CDR3 in amino acids: CASSLGDIIRTEAFF. The CDR3 DNA is TGCGCCAGCAGCCTGGGGGATATAATTCGGACTGAAGCTTTCTTT.